Below are 4 T cell receptor beta chains sequenced from a single sample in a study of post-analysis software for immune sequencing data. What these receptors recognize is not known. The study's findings and limits: In patients, TRBV5-6, TRBV5-1 and TRBV20-1 belonged to roughly five TRBV segments found more frequently than in controls.

Incorporated into the TCR beta cDNA libraries were unique molecular identifiers, which served to reduce PCR and sequencing biases. TCRdb re-analysed the PCR reads in MiXCR, keeping a single row per CDR3 protein. The table has about 770,000 distinct CDR3 sequences, about 45% seen once; the top ten hold roughly 4.4%. The sequenced material came from blood. The receptors were sampled from a girl under 18 with multiple sclerosis.

This sequence joins TRBV4-1 and TRBJ2-3; perhaps TRBD2 as D (6 bases). With 8 bases removed from V and 6 bases from J, the gap between germline ends came to 12 bases. The length of the CDR3 is 12 residues. Germline V lookup: CDR1 MGHRA, CDR2 YSYEKL. As DNA, the CDR3 is TGCGCCAGCCATGGGGCGGGGGATACGCAGTATTTT. It specifies CASHGAGDTQYF.

This clonotype was recorded a few times. V usage is TRBV12-3 or TRBV12-4 and J usage is TRBJ1-2, with TRBD1 matching over 10 bases. The CDR3 covers 17 residues. Losses at the gene ends were 3 bases for V and 4 bases for J; bases not matched to a gene: 11. The DNA for the CDR3 is TGTGCCAGCAGTTTCGAGACCGGGACAGGGGTTTTCTATGGCTACACCTTC. As protein: CASSFETGTGVFYGYTF.

On this clonotype: This may be a read error, as it is one base from a much larger clone. The DNA of the CDR3 is TGTGCCAGCAGTTACGAGGGACTATCCGGCAATGAGCAGTTCTTC. Translated, it gives CASSYEGLSGNEQFF. The chain joins TRBV6-5 to TRBJ2-1, with TRBD2 identical over 7 bases. Trimming removed 2 bases from V and 6 bases from J; junction bases left unmatched: 7. This CDR3 comprises 15 residues. CDR1 is MNHEY, CDR2 SVGAGI, per germline.

The rearrangement links TRBV3-1 to TRBJ2-1; 7 nucleotides agree with TRBD1. The germline gives CDR1 LGHDT, CDR2 YNNKEL (reference sequence). V gave up 0 bases and J gave up 9 bases; unmatched junction bases: 14. This CDR3 has 17 amino acids. In DNA form, the CDR3 reads TGTGCCAGCAGCCAAGAAGGGGGCGTAGTGGAAGTACCTGAGCAGTTCTTC. Residues: CASSQEGGVVEVPEQFF.